This TCR beta chain was sequenced for a study of T-cell reconstitution after alpha-beta-depleted transplantation in children. This clonotype was observed a handful of times. Its cognate antigen is unknown. General study points: Some patients showed high day-60 TCRbeta diversity, which derived from surviving recipient T cells and thymic progenitors. About two months after transplant, alpha-beta T cells reportedly came from several hundred expanded graft clones. One year post-transplant, T-cell counts and diversity were largely derived from T cells produced anew.

As it was prepared, the TCRbeta library received unique molecular identifiers. TCRdb called the PCR reads again in MiXCR, with one record for every CDR3 protein. This table has about 130,000 distinct CDR3 sequences, around 9.8% appearing once. Germline values: CDR1 DFQATT, CDR2 SNEGSKA (reference sequence). This CDR3 region has 15 residues. The V gene lost 6 bases and the J gene lost 0 bases, with 14 bases spanning the gap. Specimen: PBMCs, mostly from graft donor cells, collected 180 days after TCRalphabeta/CD19-depleted stem cell transplant. The rearrangement links TRBV20-1 to TRBJ1-4; unclear D gene. This receptor was obtained from a girl under three years old who had a stem cell transplant for combined immunodeficiency, so the T cells may come from the graft donor. CDR3 loop: CSARTDLATNEKLFF. CDR3 nucleotides: TGCAGTGCCCGGACCGATCTTGCAACTAATGAAAAACTGTTTTTT.